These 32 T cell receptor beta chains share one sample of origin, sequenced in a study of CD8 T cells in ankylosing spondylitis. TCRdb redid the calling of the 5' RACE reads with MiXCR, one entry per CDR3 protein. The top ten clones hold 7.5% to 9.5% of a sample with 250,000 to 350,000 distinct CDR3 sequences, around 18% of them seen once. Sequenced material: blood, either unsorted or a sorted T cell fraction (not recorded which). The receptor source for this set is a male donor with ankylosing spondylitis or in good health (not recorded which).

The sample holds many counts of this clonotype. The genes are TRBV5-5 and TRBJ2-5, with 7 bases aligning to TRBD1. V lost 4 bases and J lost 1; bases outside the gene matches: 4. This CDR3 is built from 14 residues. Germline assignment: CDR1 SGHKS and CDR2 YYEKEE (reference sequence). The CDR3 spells CASSPTGRQETQYF. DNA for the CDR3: TGTGCCAGCAGCCCGACAGGGCGCCAAGAGACCCAGTACTTC.

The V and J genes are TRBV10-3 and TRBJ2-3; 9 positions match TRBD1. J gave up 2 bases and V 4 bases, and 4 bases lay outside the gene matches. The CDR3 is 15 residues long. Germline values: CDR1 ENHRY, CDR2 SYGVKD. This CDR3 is CAISVGQGDTDTQYF. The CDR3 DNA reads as TGTGCCATCAGTGTGGGACAGGGAGACACAGATACGCAGTATTTT.

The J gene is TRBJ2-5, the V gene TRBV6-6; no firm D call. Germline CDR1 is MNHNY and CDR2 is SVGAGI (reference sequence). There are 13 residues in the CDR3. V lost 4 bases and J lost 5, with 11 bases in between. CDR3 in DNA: TGTGCCAGCAGTTCCGGGTGGGTCGAGACCCAGTACTTC. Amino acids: CASSSGWVETQYF.

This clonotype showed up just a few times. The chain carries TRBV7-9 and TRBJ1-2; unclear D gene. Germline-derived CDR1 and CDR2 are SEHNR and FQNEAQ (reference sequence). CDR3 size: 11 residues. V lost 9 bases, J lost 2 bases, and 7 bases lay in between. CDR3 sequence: CASDENYGYTF. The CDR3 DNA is TGTGCCAGTGACGAGAACTATGGCTACACCTTC.

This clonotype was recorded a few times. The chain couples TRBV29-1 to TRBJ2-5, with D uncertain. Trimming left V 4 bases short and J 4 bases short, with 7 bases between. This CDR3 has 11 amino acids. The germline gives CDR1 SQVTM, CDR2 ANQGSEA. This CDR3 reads CSVVYRETQYF. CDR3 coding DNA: TGCAGCGTTGTGTATAGAGAGACCCAGTACTTC.

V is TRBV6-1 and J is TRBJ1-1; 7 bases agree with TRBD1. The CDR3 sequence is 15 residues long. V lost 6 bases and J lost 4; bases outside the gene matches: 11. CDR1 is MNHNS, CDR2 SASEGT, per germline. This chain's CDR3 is CASSPPDRVGTEAFF. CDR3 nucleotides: TGTGCCAGCAGCCCACCCGACAGGGTGGGCACTGAAGCTTTCTTT.

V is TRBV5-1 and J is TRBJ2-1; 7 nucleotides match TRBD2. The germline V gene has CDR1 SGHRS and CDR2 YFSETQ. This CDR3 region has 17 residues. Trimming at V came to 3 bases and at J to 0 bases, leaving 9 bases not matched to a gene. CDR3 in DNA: TGCGCCAGCAGCTCGGAGGCGGGGGTGAGCTCCTACAATGAGCAGTTCTTC. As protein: CASSSEAGVSSYNEQFF.

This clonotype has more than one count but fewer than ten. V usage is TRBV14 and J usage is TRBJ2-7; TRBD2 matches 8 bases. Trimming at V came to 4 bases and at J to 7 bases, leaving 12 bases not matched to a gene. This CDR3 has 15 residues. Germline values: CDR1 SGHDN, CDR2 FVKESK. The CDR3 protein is CASSPRAGGLREQYV. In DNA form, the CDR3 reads TGTGCCAGCAGCCCCCGGGCGGGGGGCCTTCGGGAGCAGTACGTC.

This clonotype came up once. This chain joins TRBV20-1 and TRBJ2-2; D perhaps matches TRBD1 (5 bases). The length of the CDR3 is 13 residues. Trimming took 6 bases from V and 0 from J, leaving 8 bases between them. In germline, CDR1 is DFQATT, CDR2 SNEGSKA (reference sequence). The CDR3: CSARQPNTGELFF. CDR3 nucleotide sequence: TGCAGTGCGCGACAGCCGAACACCGGGGAGCTGTTTTTT.

The CDR3, as DNA: TGTGCCAGCGGTCCGGGACAGTTAAACTATGGCTACACCTTC. Protein sequence: CASGPGQLNYGYTF. The chain joins TRBV5-4 to TRBJ1-2; 7 bases line up with TRBD1. This CDR3 spans 14 amino acids. The V gene end was trimmed by 7 bases and the J gene end by 2 bases; junction bases not matched to a gene: 8. Germline V gene data show CDR1 as SGHNT and CDR2 as YYREEE (reference sequence).

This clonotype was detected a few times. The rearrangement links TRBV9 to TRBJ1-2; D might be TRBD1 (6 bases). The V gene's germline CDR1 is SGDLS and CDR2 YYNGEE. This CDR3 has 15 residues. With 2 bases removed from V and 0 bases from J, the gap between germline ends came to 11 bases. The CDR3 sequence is CASSVQGKANYGYTF. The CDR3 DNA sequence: TGTGCCAGCAGCGTCCAGGGGAAAGCTAACTATGGCTACACCTTC.

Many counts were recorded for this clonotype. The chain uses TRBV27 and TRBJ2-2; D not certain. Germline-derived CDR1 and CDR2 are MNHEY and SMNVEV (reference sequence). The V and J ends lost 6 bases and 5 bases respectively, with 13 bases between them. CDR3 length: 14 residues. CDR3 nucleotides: TGTGCCAGCAGCTCCCAGAAGGGTACCGGGGAGCTGTTTTTT. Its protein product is CASSSQKGTGELFF.

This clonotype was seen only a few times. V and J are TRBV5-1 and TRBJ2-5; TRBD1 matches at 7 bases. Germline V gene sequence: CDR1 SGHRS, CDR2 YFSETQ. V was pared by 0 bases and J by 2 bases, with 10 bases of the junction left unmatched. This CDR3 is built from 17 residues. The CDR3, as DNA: TGCGCCAGCAGCTTGGCCAGGGCCGGGACAGTACAAGAGACCCAGTACTTC. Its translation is CASSLARAGTVQETQYF. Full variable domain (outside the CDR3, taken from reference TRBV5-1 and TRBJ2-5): KAGVTQTPRYLIKTRGQQVTLSCSPISGHRSVSWYQQTPGQGLQFLFEYFSETQRNKGNFPGRFSGRQFSNSRSEMNVSTLELGDSALYLCASSLARAGTVQETQYFGPGTRLLVL.

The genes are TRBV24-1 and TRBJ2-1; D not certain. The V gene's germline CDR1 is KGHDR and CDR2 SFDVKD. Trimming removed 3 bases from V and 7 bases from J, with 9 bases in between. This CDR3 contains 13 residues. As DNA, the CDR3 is TGTGCCACCAGTGATGCAAACCAAAATGAGCAGTTCTTC. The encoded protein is CATSDANQNEQFF.

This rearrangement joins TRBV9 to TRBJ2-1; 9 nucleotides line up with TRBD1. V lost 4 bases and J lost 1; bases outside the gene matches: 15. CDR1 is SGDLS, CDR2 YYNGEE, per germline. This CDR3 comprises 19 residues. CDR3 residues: CASSTPSIPGQGSYNEQFF. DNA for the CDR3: TGTGCCAGCAGCACACCCTCAATCCCGGGACAGGGATCCTACAATGAGCAGTTCTTC.

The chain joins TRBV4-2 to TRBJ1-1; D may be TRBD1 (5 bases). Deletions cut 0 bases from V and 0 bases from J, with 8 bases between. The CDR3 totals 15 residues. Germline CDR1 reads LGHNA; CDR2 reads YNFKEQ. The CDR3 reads CASSQEDTMNTEAFF. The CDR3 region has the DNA TGTGCCAGCAGCCAAGAGGACACGATGAACACTGAAGCTTTCTTT.

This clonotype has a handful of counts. The CDR3 coding sequence is TGCAGTGCTCAGAACGACAGGAATGAGCAGTTCTTC. Its translation is CSAQNDRNEQFF. The V gene is TRBV20-1, the J gene TRBJ2-1; maybe TRBD1 (6 bases). V lost 5 bases and J lost 7, with 12 bases in between. Per germline, CDR1 DFQATT and CDR2 SNEGSKA (reference sequence). The CDR3 has 12 amino acids.

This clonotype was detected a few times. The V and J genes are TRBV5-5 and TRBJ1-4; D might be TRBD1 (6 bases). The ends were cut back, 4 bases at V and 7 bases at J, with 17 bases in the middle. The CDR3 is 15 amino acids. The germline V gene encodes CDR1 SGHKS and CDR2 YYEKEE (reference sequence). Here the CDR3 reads CASSRPRGGGEKLFF. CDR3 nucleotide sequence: TGTGCCAGCAGCCGACCCCGAGGGGGTGGTGAAAAACTGTTTTTT. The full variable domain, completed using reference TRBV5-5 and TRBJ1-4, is DAGVTQSPTHLIKTRGQQVTLRCSPISGHKSVSWYQQVLGQGPQFIFQYYEKEERGRGNFPDRFSARQFPNYSSELNVNALLLGDSALYLCASSRPRGGGEKLFFGSGTQLSVL.

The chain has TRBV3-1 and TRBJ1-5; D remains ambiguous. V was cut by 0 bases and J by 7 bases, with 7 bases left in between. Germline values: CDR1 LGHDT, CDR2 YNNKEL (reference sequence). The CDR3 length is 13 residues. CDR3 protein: CASSQDGSQPQHF. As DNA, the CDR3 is TGTGCCAGCAGCCAAGATGGGTCACAGCCCCAGCATTTT.

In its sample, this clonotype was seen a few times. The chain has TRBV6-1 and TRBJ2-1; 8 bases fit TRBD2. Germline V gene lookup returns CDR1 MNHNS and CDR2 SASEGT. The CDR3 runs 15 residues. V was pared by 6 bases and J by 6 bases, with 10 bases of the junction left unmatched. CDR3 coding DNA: TGTGCCAGCAGGGCCGGGAGGGCCAAGTCCAATGAGCAGTTCTTC. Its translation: CASRAGRAKSNEQFF.

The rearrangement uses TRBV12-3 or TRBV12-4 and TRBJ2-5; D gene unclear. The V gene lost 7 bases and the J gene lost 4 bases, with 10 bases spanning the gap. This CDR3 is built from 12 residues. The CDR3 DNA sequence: TGTGCCAGCACATTTAAAGGAGAGACCCAGTACTTC. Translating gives CASTFKGETQYF.

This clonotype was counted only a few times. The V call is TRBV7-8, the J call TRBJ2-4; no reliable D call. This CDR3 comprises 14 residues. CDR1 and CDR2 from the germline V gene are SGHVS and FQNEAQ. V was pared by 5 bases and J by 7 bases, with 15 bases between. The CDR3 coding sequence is TGTGCCAGCAGCCGCGGACCGTCACCCAACATTCAGTACTTC. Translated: CASSRGPSPNIQYF.

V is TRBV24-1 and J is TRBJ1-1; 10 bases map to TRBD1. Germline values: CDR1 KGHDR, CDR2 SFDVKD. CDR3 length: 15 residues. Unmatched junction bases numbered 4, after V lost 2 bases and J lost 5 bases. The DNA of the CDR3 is TGTGCCACCAGTGATTCGGGACAGGGGATGACTGAAGCTTTCTTT. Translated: CATSDSGQGMTEAFF.

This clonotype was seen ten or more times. CDR3 DNA: TGTGCCAGCAGTCTCTCGCGACGGCAGACCCAGTACTTC. Translation: CASSLSRRQTQYF. J is TRBJ2-5 and V is TRBV12-3 or TRBV12-4; D unclear. V lost 5 bases to trimming and J lost 6 bases, with 13 bases between them. The CDR3 is 13 amino acids.

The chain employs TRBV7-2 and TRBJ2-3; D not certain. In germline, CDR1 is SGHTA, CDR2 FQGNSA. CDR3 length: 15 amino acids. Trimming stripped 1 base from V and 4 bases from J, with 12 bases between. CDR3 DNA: TGTGCCAGCAGCTTAGTGAGTAGTCATTCAGATACGCAGTATTTT. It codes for CASSLVSSHSDTQYF.

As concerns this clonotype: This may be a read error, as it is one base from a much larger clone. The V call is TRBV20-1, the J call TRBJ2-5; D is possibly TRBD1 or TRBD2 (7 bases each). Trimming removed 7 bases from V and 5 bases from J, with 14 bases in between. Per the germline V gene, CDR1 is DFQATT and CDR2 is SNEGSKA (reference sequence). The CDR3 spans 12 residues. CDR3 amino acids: CSVLQGGETQYF. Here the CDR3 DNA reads TGCAGTGTCCTTCAGGGGGGGGAGACCCAGTACTTC.

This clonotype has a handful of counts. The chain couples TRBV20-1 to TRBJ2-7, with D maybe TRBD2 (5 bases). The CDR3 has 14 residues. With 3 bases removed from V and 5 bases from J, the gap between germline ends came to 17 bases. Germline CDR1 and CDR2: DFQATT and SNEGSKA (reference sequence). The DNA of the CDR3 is TGCAGTGCTAGGCGGGTTAGTGGCACCGACGAGCAGTACGTC. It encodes CSARRVSGTDEQYV.

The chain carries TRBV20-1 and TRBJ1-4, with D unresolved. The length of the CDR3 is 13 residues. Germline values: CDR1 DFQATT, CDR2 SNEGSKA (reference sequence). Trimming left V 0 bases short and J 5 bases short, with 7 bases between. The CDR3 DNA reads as TGCAGTGCTAGAGATTATGGGAATGAAAAACTGTTTTTT. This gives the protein CSARDYGNEKLFF.

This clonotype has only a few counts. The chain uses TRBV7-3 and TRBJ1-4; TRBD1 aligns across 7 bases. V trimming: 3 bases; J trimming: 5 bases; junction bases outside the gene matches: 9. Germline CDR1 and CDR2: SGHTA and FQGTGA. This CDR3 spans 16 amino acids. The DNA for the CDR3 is TGTGCCAGCAGCTTTCCAACCGGGACAGAAAATGAAAAACTGTTTTTT. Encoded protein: CASSFPTGTENEKLFF.

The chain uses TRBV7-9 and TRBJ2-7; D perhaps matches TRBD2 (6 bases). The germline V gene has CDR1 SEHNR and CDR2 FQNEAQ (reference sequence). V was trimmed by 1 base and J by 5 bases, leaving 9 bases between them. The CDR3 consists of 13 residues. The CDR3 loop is CASSLGGGNEQYV. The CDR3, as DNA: TGTGCCAGCAGCTTAGGAGGAGGGAACGAGCAGTACGTC.

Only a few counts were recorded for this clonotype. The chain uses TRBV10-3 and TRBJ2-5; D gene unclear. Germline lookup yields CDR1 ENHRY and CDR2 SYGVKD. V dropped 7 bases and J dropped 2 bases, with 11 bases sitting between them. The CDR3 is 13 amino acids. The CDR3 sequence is CAIKPEQQETQYF. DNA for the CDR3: TGTGCCATCAAGCCGGAACAGCAAGAGACCCAGTACTTC.

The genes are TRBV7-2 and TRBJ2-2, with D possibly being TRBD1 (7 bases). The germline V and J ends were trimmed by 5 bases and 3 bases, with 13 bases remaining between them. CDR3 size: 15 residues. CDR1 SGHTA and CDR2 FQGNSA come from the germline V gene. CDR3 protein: CASSAGQPYTGELFF. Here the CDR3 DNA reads TGTGCCAGCAGCGCGGGACAGCCTTACACCGGGGAGCTGTTTTTT.